Below are 19 T cell receptor beta chains sequenced from a single sample in a study of beta chain features in type 1 diabetes. All of the isolated RNA was reverse transcribed, so expressed TCRB transcripts were sequenced. Sequencing was performed with immunoSEQ multiplex PCR; in TCRdb, only in-frame clones are kept and a portion is missing. Of 900,000 or so clones detected, roughly 15% appear once; the ten largest clones hold 0.02% to 0.025%. Sequenced material: naive CD4+ T cells from blood. The source is a woman younger than 30 in good health.

The chain joins TRBV28 to TRBJ2-5, with 9 nucleotides matching TRBD2. Looked up from germline, CDR1 is MDHEN and CDR2 is SYDVKM. The CDR3 spans 14 residues. Trimming at V came to 6 bases and at J to 6 bases, leaving 8 bases not matched to a gene. CDR3 protein: CASSPGTSRQTQYF. The CDR3 region has the DNA TGTGCCAGCAGCCCCGGGACTAGCAGGCAGACCCAGTACTTC.

This clone was counted a few times. The chain recombines TRBV9 with TRBJ2-5, with 8 bases lining up with TRBD2. The V and J ends lost 4 bases and 1 base, in that order; junction bases with no gene match: 9. Germline CDR1 SGDLS, CDR2 YYNGEE. This CDR3 comprises 16 residues. The CDR3 sequence is CASSTAGAGGQETQYF. Here the CDR3 DNA reads TGTGCCAGCAGCACCGCCGGGGCGGGGGGCCAAGAGACCCAGTACTTC.

The rearrangement joins TRBV11-2 to TRBJ2-5, with TRBD2 matching 7 bases. The CDR3 length is 14 residues. J lost 7 bases, V lost 5 bases, and 10 bases had no gene match. Germline lookup yields CDR1 SGHAT and CDR2 FQNNGV. The CDR3 region has the DNA TGTGCCAGCAGCCAAAGGCTAGCGGCCGGGACCCAGTACTTC. It specifies CASSQRLAAGTQYF.

This clone turned up a few times. CDR3 sequence reads: CASRDLSETQYF. The DNA of the CDR3 is TGTGCCAGCAGGGACTTGTCGGAGACCCAGTACTTC. The rearrangement uses TRBV7-8 and TRBJ2-5; TRBD2 might be the D (5 bases). This CDR3 spans 12 amino acids. Trimming pared 6 bases from V and 5 bases from J, leaving 10 bases between. Germline V gene lookup returns CDR1 SGHVS and CDR2 FQNEAQ.

This clone was observed a handful of times. The same CDR3 can be traced to other DNA sequences in this sample. The chain is built from TRBV18 and TRBJ1-1, with TRBD1 matching 7 bases. V trimming: 3 bases; J trimming: 0 bases; junction bases outside the gene matches: 4. Germline values: CDR1 KGHSH, CDR2 LQKENI. This CDR3 comprises 15 residues. The CDR3, as DNA: TGTGCCAGCTCACCGACGGACAGGTTGAACACTGAAGCTTTCTTT. Translated: CASSPTDRLNTEAFF.

This clone came up a few times. This chain's CDR3 is CASSSPGLAGDITGELFF. The CDR3 DNA sequence: TGCGCCAGCAGCTCACCGGGACTAGCGGGAGATATAACCGGGGAGCTGTTTTTT. The rearrangement links TRBV5-1 to TRBJ2-2, with TRBD2 matching 14 bases. Trimming cost V 3 bases and J 5 bases; bases outside gene matches: 9. The germline V gene has CDR1 SGHRS and CDR2 YFSETQ. The CDR3 is made up of 18 amino acids.

This chain uses TRBV19 with TRBJ1-2; weak D call: TRBD1 (6 bases). In germline, CDR1 is LNHDA, CDR2 SQIVND (reference sequence). Trimming removed 4 bases at V and 5 bases at J, with 17 bases between. The CDR3 covers 15 residues. The CDR3 protein is CASSRDAGVGYGYTF. CDR3 nucleotides: TGTGCCAGTAGTAGGGACGCAGGGGTAGGATATGGCTACACCTTC.

The rearrangement links TRBV19 to TRBJ1-5; D ambiguous. The germline V gene has CDR1 LNHDA and CDR2 SQIVND (reference sequence). V shed 5 bases and J shed 6 bases, with 11 bases lying between them. The CDR3 runs to 13 residues. The CDR3 bases are TGTGCCAGTAGTTTGCGGCTTGGTCAGCCCCAGCATTTT. Protein: CASSLRLGQPQHF.

As regards this clone: Other DNA sequences within the sample encode an identical CDR3. The chain carries TRBV28 and TRBJ1-5, with unresolved D. CDR1 MDHEN and CDR2 SYDVKM come from the germline V gene. The ends were cut back, 5 bases at V and 1 base at J, with 6 bases in the middle. The length of the CDR3 is 13 residues. The CDR3 DNA reads TGTGCCAGCAGTCGCGACAGCAATCAGCCCCAGCATTTT. Amino acids: CASSRDSNQPQHF.

This clone has more than one count but fewer than ten. This chain links TRBV7-2 with TRBJ1-1; D unclear. V dropped 0 bases and J dropped 8 bases, with 13 bases sitting between them. Germline V CDR1 and CDR2: SGHTA, FQGNSA. The CDR3 extends over 14 amino acids. The CDR3 region is CASSLAGRNLEAFF. CDR3 sequence (DNA): TGTGCCAGCAGCTTAGCAGGGCGGAACCTAGAAGCTTTCTTT.

The chain uses TRBV7-9 and TRBJ1-5, with D unresolved. V was cut by 1 base and J by 4 bases, with 11 bases left in between. This CDR3 contains 15 residues. Germline V gene sequence: CDR1 SEHNR, CDR2 FQNEAQ (reference sequence). As DNA, the CDR3 is TGTGCCAGCAGCTTAGGGGTGAGTGAAAATCAGCCCCAGCATTTT. This sequence encodes CASSLGVSENQPQHF.

The chain uses TRBV18 and TRBJ1-4, with a weak D call TRBD1 (6 bases). The ends were cut back, 4 bases at V and 5 bases at J, with 17 bases in the middle. CDR3 length: 16 residues. Germline CDR1 is KGHSH and CDR2 is LQKENI. The CDR3 DNA follows: TGTGCCAGCTCACAAGCTACTCAGGGGCGAAATGAAAAACTGTTTTTT. It encodes CASSQATQGRNEKLFF.

The table lists this clone with a few counts. V gene TRBV19 combines with J gene TRBJ1-2; D might be TRBD1 (5 bases). The CDR3 runs 13 residues. The germline V and J ends were trimmed by 9 bases and 6 bases, with 17 bases remaining between them. Germline loops: CDR1 LNHDA, CDR2 SQIVND (reference sequence). This CDR3 reads CASSLGPMNGYTF. CDR3 coding DNA: TGTGCCAGCAGCTTGGGACCGATGAATGGCTACACCTTC.

The V call is TRBV2, the J call TRBJ1-1; D uncertain. V was shortened by 5 bases and J by 3 bases, with 22 bases between the two germline ends. Per the germline V gene, CDR1 is SNHLY and CDR2 is FYNNEI. The CDR3 contains 17 residues. The CDR3 bases are TGTGCCAGCAGTACAATCCTAATCGGGGAATGGGACACTGAAGCTTTCTTT. The encoded protein is CASSTILIGEWDTEAFF.

The chain links TRBV7-2 to TRBJ2-2; 13 nucleotides align to TRBD2. This CDR3 spans 15 amino acids. CDR1 is SGHTA and CDR2 is FQGNSA in the germline V gene. J lost 7 bases, V lost 4 bases, and 3 bases had no gene match. In DNA form, the CDR3 reads TGTGCCAGCAGCTGGACTAGCGGGAGTGGCGGGGAGCTGTTTTTT. Translation: CASSWTSGSGGELFF. Full variable domain (remainder filled in from reference TRBV7-2 and TRBJ2-2): GAGVSQSPSNKVTEKGKDVELRCDPISGHTALYWYRQSLGQGLEFLIYFQGNSAPDKSGLPSDRFSAERTGGSVSTLTIQRTQQEDSAVYLCASSWTSGSGGELFFGEGSRLTVL.

The chain is built from TRBV5-1 and TRBJ2-2; no firm D call. V gave up 2 bases and J gave up 0 bases, with 8 bases separating them. Germline loops: CDR1 SGHRS, CDR2 YFSETQ. The CDR3 spans 15 residues. The CDR3 sequence is CASSFMGTNTGELFF. The CDR3 bases are TGCGCCAGCAGCTTTATGGGGACGAACACCGGGGAGCTGTTTTTT.

This chain joins TRBV7-2 and TRBJ2-3; 8 bases line up with TRBD2. The ends lost 3 bases at V and 4 bases at J; junction bases unmatched: 3. CDR3 length equals 14 residues. Germline CDR1 and CDR2: SGHTA and FQGNSA. CDR3 region: CASSFSGSPDTQYF. The CDR3 DNA follows: TGTGCCAGCAGCTTCAGCGGGAGCCCAGATACGCAGTATTTT.

This clone was counted a few times. The CDR3 protein is CASRGLAGGSDTQYF. DNA of the CDR3: TGTGCCAGCAGAGGACTAGCGGGAGGGTCTGATACGCAGTATTTT. The chain links TRBV25-1 to TRBJ2-3; 15 positions match TRBD2. The V segment lost 6 bases and the J segment 6 bases; nucleotides outside the gene matches: 4. From germline, CDR1 is MGHDK and CDR2 SYGVNS. This CDR3 has 15 residues.

The rearrangement joins TRBV27 to TRBJ1-1; no clear D. Trimming stripped 5 bases from V and 0 bases from J, with 10 bases between. This CDR3 has 14 residues. CDR1 and CDR2 from the germline V gene are MNHEY and SMNVEV (reference sequence). Written as DNA, the CDR3 is TGTGCCAGCAGTCAAGGGATGATGAACACTGAAGCTTTCTTT. Protein product: CASSQGMMNTEAFF.